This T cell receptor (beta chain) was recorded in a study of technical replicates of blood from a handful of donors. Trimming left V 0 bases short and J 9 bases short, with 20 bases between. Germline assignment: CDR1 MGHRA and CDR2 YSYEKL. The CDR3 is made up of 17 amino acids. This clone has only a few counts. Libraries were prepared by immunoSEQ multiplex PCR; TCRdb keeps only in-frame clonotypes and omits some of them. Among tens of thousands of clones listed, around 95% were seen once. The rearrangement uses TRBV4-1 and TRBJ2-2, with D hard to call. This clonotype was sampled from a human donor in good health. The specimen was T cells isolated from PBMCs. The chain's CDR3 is CASSQDVYRLRYRELFF. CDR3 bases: TGCGCCAGCAGCCAAGATGTTTATAGACTTCGTTACCGGGAGCTGTTTTTT.